A selection of T cell receptor beta chains follows, all from one sample in a study of identical twins. Each CDR3 protein is one row after TCRdb ran MiXCR on the 5' RACE reads. Of approximately 250,000 distinct CDR3 sequences detected, 6.5% appear once; the ten largest clones hold roughly 14%. This sample was also put to use in a study of T cells expressing NK-cell markers.

The specimen was CD8+ T cells sorted from blood. The source is a woman aged 18 to 35 in good health. Both conserved end residues are part of each CDR3. D genes are given only for firm matches. Part of the rows lack a size; the others show once, few, many or a class for expanded clones.

size: few; D: .; V: TRBV6-2/TRBV6-3; J: TRBJ2-5; DNA: TGTGCCAGCAGCCAGTTAGTAGGGGAGACCCAGTACTTC; CDR3: CASSQLVGETQYF
size: many; D: .; V: TRBV12-3/TRBV12-4; J: TRBJ2-7; DNA: TGTGCCAGCGGCGAGGTCTCCTACGAGCAGTACTTC; CDR3: CASGEVSYEQYF
size: many; D: .; V: TRBV7-7; J: TRBJ2-1; DNA: TGTGCCAGCAGCTTAGACGTCCAGTCCTACAATGAGCAGTTCTTC; CDR3: CASSLDVQSYNEQFF
size: many; D: TRBD2; V: TRBV12-3/TRBV12-4; J: TRBJ2-1; DNA: TGTGCCAGCAGTTTTGAGGGAGGGCCTTCTGGTGAGCAGTTCTTC; CDR3: CASSFEGGPSGEQFF
size: many; D: TRBD2; V: TRBV12-3/TRBV12-4; J: TRBJ2-1; DNA: TGTGCCAGCAGCCGTTCCGGGACTAGCGGGAGAGGGTCCTACAATGAGCAGTTCTTC; CDR3: CASSRSGTSGRGSYNEQFF
size: .; D: .; V: TRBV5-1; J: TRBJ2-1; DNA: TGCGCCAGCAGCATACTAGGTCTTGGGGTAAATGAGCAGTTCTTC; CDR3: CASSILGLGVNEQFF
size: few; D: TRBD2; V: TRBV7-2; J: TRBJ2-1; DNA: TGTGCCAGCAGCAACCGTAGCGGGGGCTCCTACAATGAGCAGTTCTTC; CDR3: CASSNRSGGSYNEQFF
size: many; D: .; V: TRBV12-3/TRBV12-4; J: TRBJ1-5; DNA: TGTGCCAGCACGTGGGGGGGCCAGCCCCAGCATTTT; CDR3: CASTWGGQPQHF
size: .; D: .; V: TRBV3-1; J: TRBJ2-7; DNA: TGTGCCAGCAGCCCCCCTTGGGGTAACACCTACGAGCAGTACTTC; CDR3: CASSPPWGNTYEQYF
size: many; D: .; V: TRBV2; J: TRBJ1-1; DNA: TGTGCCAGCATGGTCGCAGAAGCTTTCTTT; CDR3: CASMVAEAFF
size: few; D: .; V: TRBV18; J: TRBJ2-3; DNA: TGTGCCAGCTCACCACCGATGCCGCAGGGCACAGATACGCAGTATTTT; CDR3: CASSPPMPQGTDTQYF
size: few; D: .; V: TRBV7-9; J: TRBJ1-1; DNA: TGTGCCAGCAGCTTGCCGGGGACCCACACTGAAGCTTTCTTT; CDR3: CASSLPGTHTEAFF
size: many; D: .; V: TRBV7-9; J: TRBJ2-1; DNA: TGTGCCAGCAGCCTCCAAGGCGGGAACTCCTACAATGAGCAGTTCTTC; CDR3: CASSLQGGNSYNEQFF
size: many; D: .; V: TRBV4-1; J: TRBJ2-5; DNA: TGCGCCAGCAGCCACCAGGGGCAAGAGACCCAGTACTTC; CDR3: CASSHQGQETQYF
size: few; D: .; V: TRBV19; J: TRBJ1-5; DNA: TGTGCCAGTAGTATCGGGACCAATCAGCCCCAGCATTTT; CDR3: CASSIGTNQPQHF
size: many; D: TRBD1; V: TRBV12-3/TRBV12-4; J: TRBJ2-1; DNA: TGTGCCAGCAGACCCCGGGACAGGGAATACAATGAGCAGTTCTTC; CDR3: CASRPRDREYNEQFF
size: .; D: .; V: TRBV5-6; J: TRBJ2-1; DNA: TGTGCCATCAGCTTGGTACTAGCCGACGATGAGCAGTTCTTC; CDR3: CAISLVLADDEQFF
size: .; D: TRBD1; V: TRBV20-1; J: TRBJ1-5; DNA: TGCAGTGCTAGCCCGACAGGGAATCAGCCCCAGCATTTT; CDR3: CSASPTGNQPQHF
size: .; D: .; V: TRBV9; J: TRBJ2-2; DNA: TGTGCCAGCAGCGTAGATGGAGCCGGGGAGCTGTTTTTT; CDR3: CASSVDGAGELFF
size: .; D: TRBD1; V: TRBV7-8; J: TRBJ2-7; DNA: TGTGCCAGCAGCTTAGCTACAGGGGGCGGCGAGCAGTACTTC; CDR3: CASSLATGGGEQYF
size: many; D: .; V: TRBV5-1; J: TRBJ2-1; DNA: TGCGCCAGCAGCTGGACAGCCATCTACAATGAGCAGTTCTTC; CDR3: CASSWTAIYNEQFF
size: few; D: .; V: TRBV27; J: TRBJ1-5; DNA: TGTGCCAGCGCCCTGTACACGGGGATAAATCAGCCCCAGCATTTT; CDR3: CASALYTGINQPQHF
size: .; D: TRBD1; V: TRBV7-9; J: TRBJ2-7; DNA: TGTGCCAGCAGCTTTGGGGACAGGGTGTACGAGCAGTACTTC; CDR3: CASSFGDRVYEQYF
size: few; D: .; V: TRBV12-3/TRBV12-4; J: TRBJ2-1; DNA: TGTGCCAGCAGTGGCCGCCTCCAAGGCTACAATGAGCAGTTCTTC; CDR3: CASSGRLQGYNEQFF
size: .; D: .; V: TRBV7-9; J: TRBJ2-7; DNA: TGTGCCAGCAGCTTAACCCTAGGTGTCAGGGGATACGAGCAGTACTTC; CDR3: CASSLTLGVRGYEQYF
size: many; D: TRBD1; V: TRBV27; J: TRBJ2-7; DNA: TGTGCCAGCAGTTCACAGGGGGACGAGCAGTACTTC; CDR3: CASSSQGDEQYF
size: .; D: .; V: TRBV4-3; J: TRBJ1-1; DNA: TGCGCCAGCAGCCAAGAAGAATGGGAGTACCCTGACACTGAAGCTTTCTTT; CDR3: CASSQEEWEYPDTEAFF
size: .; D: TRBD1; V: TRBV27; J: TRBJ1-5; DNA: TGTGCCAGCAGTTTTGGCGGGACAGGGAATCAGCCCCAGCATTTT; CDR3: CASSFGGTGNQPQHF
size: .; D: .; V: TRBV11-2; J: TRBJ1-1; DNA: TGTGCCAGCAGCCCGGAGTGGGGGAGCACTGAAGCTTTCTTT; CDR3: CASSPEWGSTEAFF
size: few; D: .; V: TRBV27; J: TRBJ2-2; DNA: TGTGCCAGCAGTTTTTTAGGGTCGGACACCGGGGAGCTGTTTTTT; CDR3: CASSFLGSDTGELFF
size: many; D: TRBD1; V: TRBV11-1; J: TRBJ2-7; DNA: TGTGCCAGCAGCTTAGGTATCCAGACCGGGACAGGGAACTACGAGCAGTACTTC; CDR3: CASSLGIQTGTGNYEQYF
size: .; D: TRBD1; V: TRBV7-2; J: TRBJ2-7; DNA: TGTGCCAGCAGCCCCGGGTGGACAGGGGCCTACGAGCAGTACTTC; CDR3: CASSPGWTGAYEQYF
size: few; D: .; V: TRBV20-1; J: TRBJ2-5; DNA: TGCAGTGCTAGAGATCTGATAAAACCGGGAGAGACCCAGTACTTC; CDR3: CSARDLIKPGETQYF
size: few; D: .; V: TRBV10-2; J: TRBJ1-4; DNA: TGCGCCAGCAGTGAGTCAGGGAGGGGTTTACCTAATGAAAAACTGTTTTTT; CDR3: CASSESGRGLPNEKLFF
size: many; D: TRBD2; V: TRBV6-5; J: TRBJ2-7; DNA: TGTGCCAGCAGTTACGGGGAGGGAGGCTACGAGCAGTACTTC; CDR3: CASSYGEGGYEQYF
size: .; D: TRBD1; V: TRBV5-6; J: TRBJ2-7; DNA: TGTGCCAGCAGCTTCGGACAGGGGGGCCACGAGCAGTACTTC; CDR3: CASSFGQGGHEQYF
size: few; D: .; V: TRBV12-3/TRBV12-4; J: TRBJ1-1; DNA: TGTGCCAGCAGTTTATACACCTCCACTGAAGCTTTCTTT; CDR3: CASSLYTSTEAFF
size: few; D: .; V: TRBV7-6; J: TRBJ2-3; DNA: TGTGCCAGCCGAGACAGCACAGATACGCAGTATTTT; CDR3: CASRDSTDTQYF
size: .; D: .; V: TRBV3-1; J: TRBJ2-3; DNA: TGTGCCAGCAGCCGGCCGGGAGTAAGCACAGATACGCAGTATTTT; CDR3: CASSRPGVSTDTQYF
size: many; D: .; V: TRBV10-3; J: TRBJ2-1; DNA: TGTGCCATCAGTGAGACTGAGACGGTAGGGCCAGAGGGGGGATATGAGCAGTTCTTC; CDR3: CAISETETVGPEGGYEQFF
size: .; D: TRBD1; V: TRBV27; J: TRBJ2-7; DNA: TGTGCCAGCAGTTTTAGGGGGCACGGGGAAGTCTACGAGCAGTACTTC; CDR3: CASSFRGHGEVYEQYF
size: few; D: .; V: TRBV29-1; J: TRBJ1-2; DNA: TGCAGCGTTCTTGGACTGGGTGAGGGCTACACCTTC; CDR3: CSVLGLGEGYTF
size: many; D: TRBD1; V: TRBV6-5; J: TRBJ2-2; DNA: TGTGCCAGCAGTTACCCCGGGACAGGGGGCTCTGACACCGGGGAGCTGTTTTTT; CDR3: CASSYPGTGGSDTGELFF
size: many; D: TRBD2; V: TRBV7-9; J: TRBJ2-1; DNA: TGTGCCAGCAGCCCGATTTGGACTAGCGAGTACAATGAGCAGTTCTTC; CDR3: CASSPIWTSEYNEQFF
size: many; D: .; V: TRBV12-3/TRBV12-4; J: TRBJ2-1; DNA: TGTGCCAGCAGTTTAGTTGAGCGAGGGAACAATGAGCAGTTCTTC; CDR3: CASSLVERGNNEQFF
size: many; D: TRBD2; V: TRBV27; J: TRBJ2-1; DNA: TGTGCCAGCACACTAACGGGGACTAGCGGGCCCAATGAGCAGTTCTTC; CDR3: CASTLTGTSGPNEQFF
size: many; D: TRBD1; V: TRBV12-3/TRBV12-4; J: TRBJ1-1; DNA: TGTGCCAGCAGTTTTGGACAGGGCGCTGAAGCTTTCTTT; CDR3: CASSFGQGAEAFF
size: .; D: TRBD1; V: TRBV7-6; J: TRBJ2-2; DNA: TGTGCCAGCAGCTTAGCGCAGTGGACAGGGAACACCGGGGAGCTGTTTTTT; CDR3: CASSLAQWTGNTGELFF
size: many; D: TRBD2; V: TRBV12-3/TRBV12-4; J: TRBJ2-2; DNA: TGTGCCAGCAGTTTACGGGGAGGGCATGGCGGGGAGCTGTTTTTT; CDR3: CASSLRGGHGGELFF
size: .; D: .; V: TRBV3-1; J: TRBJ2-1; DNA: TGTGCCAGCAGCCCTCTGGGCCAACTACACAATGAGCAGTTCTTC; CDR3: CASSPLGQLHNEQFF
size: .; D: TRBD2; V: TRBV7-6; J: TRBJ2-3; DNA: TGTGCCAGCAGCTTAGAGACGGGACTAGCGGGGGTTGATACGCAGTATTTT; CDR3: CASSLETGLAGVDTQYF
size: few; D: .; V: TRBV20-1; J: TRBJ2-7; DNA: TGCAGTGCCCGAATGACAGGCTCCTACGAGCAGTACTTC; CDR3: CSARMTGSYEQYF
size: few; D: .; V: TRBV14; J: TRBJ2-3; DNA: TGTGCCAGCAGCCAAGTTGGCGATACGCAGTATTTT; CDR3: CASSQVGDTQYF
size: few; D: TRBD1; V: TRBV7-6; J: TRBJ1-1; DNA: TGTGCCAGCAGCTTAGACAGGGGCATCACTGAAGCTTTCTTT; CDR3: CASSLDRGITEAFF
size: .; D: TRBD1; V: TRBV27; J: TRBJ2-3; DNA: TGTGCCAGCAGTGCGAGCCCCGGGACAGGGGTAGATACGCAGTATTTT; CDR3: CASSASPGTGVDTQYF
size: .; D: .; V: TRBV10-2; J: TRBJ1-5; DNA: TGCGCCAGCACCCAGACTGGGGACCGCAATCAGCCCCAGCATTTT; CDR3: CASTQTGDRNQPQHF
size: many; D: TRBD1; V: TRBV4-3; J: TRBJ1-2; DNA: TGCGCCAGCAGCCAGGGACAGGGCCACTTCTATGGCTACACCTTC; CDR3: CASSQGQGHFYGYTF
size: many; D: TRBD2; V: TRBV16; J: TRBJ2-7; DNA: TGTGCCAGCAGCCCCGCGGGAGGGGACTACGAGCAGTACTTC; CDR3: CASSPAGGDYEQYF
size: .; D: TRBD1; V: TRBV15; J: TRBJ1-2; DNA: TGTGCCACCAGCTGGGACAGGGGCGCCTATGGCTACACCTTC; CDR3: CATSWDRGAYGYTF